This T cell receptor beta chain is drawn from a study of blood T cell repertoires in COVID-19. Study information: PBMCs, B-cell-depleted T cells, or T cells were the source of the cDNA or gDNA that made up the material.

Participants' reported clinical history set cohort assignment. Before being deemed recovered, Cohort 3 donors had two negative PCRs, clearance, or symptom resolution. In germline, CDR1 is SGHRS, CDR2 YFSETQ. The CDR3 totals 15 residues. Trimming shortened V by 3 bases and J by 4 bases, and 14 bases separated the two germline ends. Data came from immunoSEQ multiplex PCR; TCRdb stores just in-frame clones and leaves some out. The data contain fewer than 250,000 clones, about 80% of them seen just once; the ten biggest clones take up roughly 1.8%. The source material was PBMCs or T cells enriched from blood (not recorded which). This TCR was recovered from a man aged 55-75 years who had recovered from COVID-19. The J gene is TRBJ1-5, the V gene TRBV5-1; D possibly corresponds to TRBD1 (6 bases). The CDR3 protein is CASSSTGTPNQPQHF. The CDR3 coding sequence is TGCGCCAGCAGCTCGACCGGGACACCAAATCAGCCCCAGCATTTT.